This TCR beta chain is drawn from a study of identical twins. Overall study findings and caveats: Excess sharing by twins proved weaker in beta out-of-frame sequences.

This clonotype appeared many times. Antigen unknown. V was clipped by 4 bases and J by 6 bases, with 3 bases between them. The germline V gene encodes CDR1 SQVTM and CDR2 ANQGSEA. The CDR3 runs to 9 residues. TCRdb analysed the 5' RACE reads with MiXCR anew, one entry per CDR3 protein. The data show 470,000 or so distinct CDR3 sequences, 20% to 25% seen once. These sequences were also reported in another study, on T cells expressing NK-cell markers.

This sequence originates from a woman aged 18-29 years in good health. Sequencing was done on a sample of CD4+ T cells sorted from blood. The chain combines TRBV29-1 with TRBJ1-1; no definite D call. CDR3 region: CSVGPEAFF. The DNA of the CDR3 is TGCAGCGTTGGGCCTGAAGCTTTCTTT.